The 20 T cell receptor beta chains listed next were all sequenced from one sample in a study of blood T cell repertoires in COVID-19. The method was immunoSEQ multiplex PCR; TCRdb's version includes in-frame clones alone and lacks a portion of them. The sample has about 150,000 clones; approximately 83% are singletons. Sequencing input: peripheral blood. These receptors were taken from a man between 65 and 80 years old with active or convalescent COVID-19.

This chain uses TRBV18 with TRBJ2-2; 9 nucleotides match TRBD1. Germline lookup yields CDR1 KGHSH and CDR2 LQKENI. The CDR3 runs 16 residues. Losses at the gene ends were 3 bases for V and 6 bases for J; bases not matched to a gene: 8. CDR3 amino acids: CASSPPGQGGAGELFF. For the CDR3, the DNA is TGTGCCAGCTCACCTCCGGGACAGGGAGGCGCCGGGGAGCTGTTTTTT.

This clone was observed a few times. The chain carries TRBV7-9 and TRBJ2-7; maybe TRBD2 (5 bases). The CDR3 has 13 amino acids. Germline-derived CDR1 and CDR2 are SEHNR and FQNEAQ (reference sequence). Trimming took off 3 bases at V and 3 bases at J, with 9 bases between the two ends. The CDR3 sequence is CASSFGLFYEQYF. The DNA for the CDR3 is TGTGCCAGCAGCTTCGGACTTTTCTACGAGCAGTACTTC.

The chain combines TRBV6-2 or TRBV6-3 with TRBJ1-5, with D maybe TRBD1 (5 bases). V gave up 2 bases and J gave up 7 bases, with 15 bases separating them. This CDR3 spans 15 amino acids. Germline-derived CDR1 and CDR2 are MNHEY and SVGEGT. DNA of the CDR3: TGTGCCAGCAGTTACGGGGGGGGAGGAGGGCAGCCCCAGCATTTT. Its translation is CASSYGGGGGQPQHF.

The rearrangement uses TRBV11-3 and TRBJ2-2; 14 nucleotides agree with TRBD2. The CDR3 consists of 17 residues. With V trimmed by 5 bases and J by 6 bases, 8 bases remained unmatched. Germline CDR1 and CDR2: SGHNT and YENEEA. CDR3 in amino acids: CASSLRTSGRSAGELFF. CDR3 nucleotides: TGTGCCAGCAGCCTTCGGACTAGCGGGAGGAGCGCCGGGGAGCTGTTTTTT.

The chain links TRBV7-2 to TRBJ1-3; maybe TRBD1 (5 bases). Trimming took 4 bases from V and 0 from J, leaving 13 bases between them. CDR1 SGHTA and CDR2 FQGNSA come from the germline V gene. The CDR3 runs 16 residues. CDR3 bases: TGTGCCAGCAGCTCGCAGGGAACAGCCTCTGGAAACACCATATATTTT. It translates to CASSSQGTASGNTIYF.

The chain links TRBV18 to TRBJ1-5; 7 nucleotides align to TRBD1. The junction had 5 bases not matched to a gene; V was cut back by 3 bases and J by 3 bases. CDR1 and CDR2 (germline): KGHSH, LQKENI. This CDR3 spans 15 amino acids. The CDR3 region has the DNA TGTGCCAGCTCACCCGGGACAGCTCTCAATCAGCCCCAGCATTTT. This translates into CASSPGTALNQPQHF.

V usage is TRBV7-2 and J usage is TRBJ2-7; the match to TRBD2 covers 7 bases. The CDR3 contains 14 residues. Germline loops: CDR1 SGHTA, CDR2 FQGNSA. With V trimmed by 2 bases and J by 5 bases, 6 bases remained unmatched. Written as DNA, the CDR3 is TGTGCCAGCAGCTTACAGTTTGGGGGGGACGAGCAGTACTTC. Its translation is CASSLQFGGDEQYF.

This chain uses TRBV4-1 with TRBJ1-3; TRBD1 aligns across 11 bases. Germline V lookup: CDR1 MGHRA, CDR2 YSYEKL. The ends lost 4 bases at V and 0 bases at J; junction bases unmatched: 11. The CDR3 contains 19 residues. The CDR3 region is CASSRGTGGGFFSGNTIYF. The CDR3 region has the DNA TGCGCCAGCAGCCGAGGGACAGGGGGAGGTTTTTTCTCTGGAAACACCATATATTTT.

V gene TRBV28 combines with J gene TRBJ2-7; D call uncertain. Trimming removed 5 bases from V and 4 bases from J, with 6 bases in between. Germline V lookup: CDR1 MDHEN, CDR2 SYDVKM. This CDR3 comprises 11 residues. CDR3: CASSPTYEQYF. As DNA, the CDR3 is TGTGCCAGCAGTCCCACTTACGAGCAGTACTTC.

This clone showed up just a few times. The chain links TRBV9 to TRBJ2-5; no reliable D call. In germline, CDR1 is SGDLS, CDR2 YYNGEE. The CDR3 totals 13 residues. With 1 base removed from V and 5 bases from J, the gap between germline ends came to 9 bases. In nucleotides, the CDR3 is TGTGCCAGCAGCGTAAGTAGTGCGGAGACCCAGTACTTC. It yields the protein CASSVSSAETQYF.

CDR3 protein: CASILRGTEAFF. CDR3 nucleotides: TGTGCCAGCATACTCCGGGGGACTGAAGCTTTCTTT. This chain connects TRBV11-2 to TRBJ1-1; weak D call: TRBD1 (5 bases). V shed 7 bases and J shed 5 bases, with 11 bases lying between them. Germline V gene lookup returns CDR1 SGHAT and CDR2 FQNNGV. The CDR3 extends over 12 amino acids.

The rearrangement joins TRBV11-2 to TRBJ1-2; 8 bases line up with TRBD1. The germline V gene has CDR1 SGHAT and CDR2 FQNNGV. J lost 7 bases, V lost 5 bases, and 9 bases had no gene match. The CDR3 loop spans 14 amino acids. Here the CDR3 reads CASSALDRVSGYTF. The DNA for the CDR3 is TGTGCCAGCAGCGCCCTGGACAGGGTATCTGGCTACACCTTC.

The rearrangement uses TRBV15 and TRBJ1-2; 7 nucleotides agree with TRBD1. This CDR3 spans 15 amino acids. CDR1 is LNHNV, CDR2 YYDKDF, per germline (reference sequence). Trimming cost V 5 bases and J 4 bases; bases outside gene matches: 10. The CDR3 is CATSPSGTAVYGYTF. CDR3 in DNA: TGTGCCACCAGCCCGTCCGGGACAGCGGTCTATGGCTACACCTTC.

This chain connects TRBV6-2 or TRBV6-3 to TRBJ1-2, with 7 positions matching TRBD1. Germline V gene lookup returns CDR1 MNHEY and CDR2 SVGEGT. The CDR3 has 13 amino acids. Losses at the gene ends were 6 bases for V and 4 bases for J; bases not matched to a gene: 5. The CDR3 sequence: CASSPGQFYGYTF. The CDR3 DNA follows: TGTGCCAGCAGCCCGGGACAGTTCTATGGCTACACCTTC.

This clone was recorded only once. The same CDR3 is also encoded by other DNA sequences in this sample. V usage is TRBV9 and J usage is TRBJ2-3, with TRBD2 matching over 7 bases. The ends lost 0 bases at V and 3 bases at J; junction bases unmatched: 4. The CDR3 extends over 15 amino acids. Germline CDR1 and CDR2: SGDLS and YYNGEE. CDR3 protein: CASSVGGGGTDTQYF. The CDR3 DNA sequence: TGTGCCAGCAGCGTAGGAGGCGGGGGAACAGATACGCAGTATTTT.

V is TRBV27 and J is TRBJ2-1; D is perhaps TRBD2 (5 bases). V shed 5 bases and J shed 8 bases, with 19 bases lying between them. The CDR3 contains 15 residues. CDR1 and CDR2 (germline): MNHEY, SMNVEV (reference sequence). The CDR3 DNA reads TGTGCCAGCAGTAGCCTACTAGGGCGACCAGATGAGCAGTTCTTC. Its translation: CASSSLLGRPDEQFF.

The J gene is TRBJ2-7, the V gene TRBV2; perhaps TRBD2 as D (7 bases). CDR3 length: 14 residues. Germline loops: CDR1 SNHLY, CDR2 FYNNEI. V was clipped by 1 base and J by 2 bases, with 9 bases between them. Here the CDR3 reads CASSEGGGTYEQYF. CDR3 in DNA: TGTGCCAGCAGTGAAGGGGGGGGCACCTACGAGCAGTACTTC.

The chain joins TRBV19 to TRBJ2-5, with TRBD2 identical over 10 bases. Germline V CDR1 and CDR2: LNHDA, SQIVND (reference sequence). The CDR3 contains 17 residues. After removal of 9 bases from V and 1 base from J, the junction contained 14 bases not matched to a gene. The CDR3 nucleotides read TGTGCCAGCACCGAGGCGCGGGCTAGCGGGAGCCAAGAGACCCAGTACTTC. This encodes CASTEARASGSQETQYF. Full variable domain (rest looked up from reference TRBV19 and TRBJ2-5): DGGITQSPKYLFRKEGQNVTLSCEQNLNHDAMYWYRQDPGQGLRLIYYSQIVNDFQKGDIAEGYSVSREKKESFPLTVTSAQKNPTAFYLCASTEARASGSQETQYFGPGTRLLVL.

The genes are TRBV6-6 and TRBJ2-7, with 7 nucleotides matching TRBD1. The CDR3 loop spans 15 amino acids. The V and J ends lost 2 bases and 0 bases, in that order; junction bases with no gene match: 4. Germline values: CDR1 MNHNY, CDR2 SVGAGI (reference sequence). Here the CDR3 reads CASSYPTGSSYEQYF. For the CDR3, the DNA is TGTGCCAGCAGTTACCCGACAGGGAGCTCCTACGAGCAGTACTTC.

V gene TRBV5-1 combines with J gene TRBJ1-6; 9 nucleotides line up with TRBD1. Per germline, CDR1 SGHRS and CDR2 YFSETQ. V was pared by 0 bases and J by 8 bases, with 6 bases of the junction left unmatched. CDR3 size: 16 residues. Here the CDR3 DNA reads TGCGCCAGCAGCTTGGTCGTGGGACAGGGCGATTCACCCCTCCACTTT. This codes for CASSLVVGQGDSPLHF.